These 18 T cell receptor beta chains originate from one sample sequenced in a study of shared clonotypes between healthy human individuals. Assay: immunoSEQ multiplex PCR; the TCRdb copy retains only in-frame clones and omits some. The table has 400,000 to 600,000 clones, over 75% seen once; the top ten hold under 15%. The sequenced sample consisted of PBMCs. Every receptor here comes from a woman between 40 and 50 years old in good health. Some clones in this sample may be carry-over from other donors' samples.

The rearrangement joins TRBV10-3 to TRBJ1-5, with D maybe TRBD1 (6 bases). CDR1 is ENHRY and CDR2 is SYGVKD in the germline V gene. V lost 6 bases and J 4 bases, leaving 10 bases between the germline ends. The CDR3 runs to 13 residues. The CDR3 region is CAIRAGANQPQHF. The DNA of the CDR3 is TGTGCCATCAGGGCAGGGGCGAATCAGCCCCAGCATTTT.

This chain links TRBV18 with TRBJ2-1; D perhaps matches TRBD2 (5 bases). The CDR3 extends over 15 amino acids. In germline, CDR1 is KGHSH, CDR2 LQKENI. V shed 3 bases and J shed 4 bases, with 13 bases lying between them. DNA for the CDR3: TGTGCCAGCTCACCGGTAGGAGGTTCTTACAATGAGCAGTTCTTC. As protein: CASSPVGGSYNEQFF.

The V gene is TRBV30, the J gene TRBJ2-1; 10 bases match TRBD2. CDR1 GTSNPN and CDR2 SVGIG come from the germline V gene (reference sequence). V shed 3 bases, J shed 2 bases, and the junction held 10 bases outside the gene matches. The CDR3 contains 17 residues. In nucleotides, the CDR3 is TGTGCCTGGAGCCATATAGGAGCGGGAGGGGCCTACAATGAGCAGTTCTTC. Encoded protein: CAWSHIGAGGAYNEQFF.

This chain uses TRBV7-6 with TRBJ2-5; 9 bases line up with TRBD2. This CDR3 has 16 amino acids. Germline-derived CDR1 and CDR2 are SGHVS and FNYEAQ. V trimming: 4 bases; J trimming: 4 bases; junction bases outside the gene matches: 10. CDR3 protein: CASSSRYARGGETQYF. The CDR3 DNA reads TGTGCCAGCAGCTCCCGCTACGCGCGGGGGGGAGAGACCCAGTACTTC.

The J gene is TRBJ2-2, the V gene TRBV4-1; no definite D call. Germline lookup yields CDR1 MGHRA and CDR2 YSYEKL. Trimming pared 2 bases from V and 3 bases from J, leaving 4 bases between. The CDR3 runs to 13 residues. The CDR3 nucleotides are TGCGCCAGCAGCCAATCGTACACCGGGGAGCTGTTTTTT. Encoded protein: CASSQSYTGELFF.

The chain carries TRBV5-4 and TRBJ2-1; 8 nucleotides line up with TRBD2. The trim removed 3 bases at V and 5 bases at J, leaving 10 bases unmatched. Germline V gene data show CDR1 as SGHNT and CDR2 as YYREEE (reference sequence). The CDR3 runs 16 residues. CDR3 DNA sequence: TGTGCCAGCAGCTCGGGAGGGCTTATTGAGAACAATGAGCAGTTCTTC. Its protein product is CASSSGGLIENNEQFF.

The V gene is TRBV28, the J gene TRBJ2-2; 7 nucleotides agree with TRBD1. Germline CDR1 reads MDHEN; CDR2 reads SYDVKM. Losses at the gene ends were 6 bases for V and 3 bases for J; bases not matched to a gene: 7. The length of the CDR3 is 15 residues. Here the CDR3 reads CASSRRGLHTGELFF. The CDR3 bases are TGTGCCAGCAGCCGAAGGGGGCTTCACACCGGGGAGCTGTTTTTT.

The chain couples TRBV5-5 to TRBJ2-7; D is undetermined. This CDR3 has 15 amino acids. Germline CDR1 is SGHKS and CDR2 is YYEKEE (reference sequence). Trimming left V 2 bases short and J 1 base short, with 13 bases between. The CDR3 sequence is CASSFSTRNSYEQYF. The CDR3 DNA follows: TGTGCCAGCAGCTTTTCAACACGCAATTCCTACGAGCAGTACTTC. Variable domain in full (rest from reference TRBV5-5 and TRBJ2-7): DAGVTQSPTHLIKTRGQQVTLRCSPISGHKSVSWYQQVLGQGPQFIFQYYEKEERGRGNFPDRFSARQFPNYSSELNVNALLLGDSALYLCASSFSTRNSYEQYFGPGTRLTVT.

The chain links TRBV27 to TRBJ2-1, with D possibly TRBD1 on 5 matching bases. The CDR3 contains 14 residues. Trimming cost V 4 bases and J 9 bases, with 16 bases left between them. Germline V gene lookup returns CDR1 MNHEY and CDR2 SMNVEV (reference sequence). The CDR3 coding sequence is TGTGCCAGCAGTTCCACAAGGGGAACGGGTGAGCAGTTCTTC. Its protein product is CASSSTRGTGEQFF.

The rearrangement links TRBV9 to TRBJ2-5; D perhaps matches TRBD2 (5 bases). The CDR3 extends over 16 amino acids. With 0 bases removed from V and 5 bases from J, the gap between germline ends came to 17 bases. Germline V gene data show CDR1 as SGDLS and CDR2 as YYNGEE. CDR3 loop: CASSVGPAADRETQYF. The CDR3 bases are TGTGCCAGCAGCGTAGGTCCAGCGGCTGATAGGGAGACCCAGTACTTC. The full variable domain, in which reference TRBV9 and TRBJ2-5 provide the parts outside the CDR3, is DSGVTQTPKHLITATGQRVTLRCSPRSGDLSVYWYQQSLDQGLQFLIQYYNGEERAKGNILERFSAQQFPDLHSELNLSSLELGDSALYFCASSVGPAADRETQYFGPGTRLLVL.

V usage is TRBV7-7 and J usage is TRBJ2-5; 13 bases are a match to TRBD2. Germline V CDR1 and CDR2: SSHAT, FNYEAQ (reference sequence). V shed 5 bases, J shed 1 base, and the junction held 7 bases outside the gene matches. CDR3 length equals 17 residues. The CDR3 loop reads CASSPGLAGPFQETQYF. The CDR3 region has the DNA TGTGCCAGCAGCCCGGGACTAGCGGGACCCTTCCAAGAGACCCAGTACTTC.

This chain joins TRBV7-3 and TRBJ2-3, with TRBD2 matching 14 bases. The V gene end was trimmed by 5 bases and the J gene end by 6 bases; junction bases not matched to a gene: 10. Germline-derived CDR1 and CDR2 are SGHTA and FQGTGA. This CDR3 has 17 residues. CDR3 sequence (DNA): TGTGCCAGCAGCCCCCGCGGGACTAGCGGGAGTTTGGATACGCAGTATTTT. Translation: CASSPRGTSGSLDTQYF.

This chain joins TRBV10-3 and TRBJ2-2, with 7 bases matching TRBD1. The CDR3 sequence is 19 residues long. V shed 2 bases and J 5 bases; nucleotides not matched to a gene: 17. Germline V gene lookup returns CDR1 ENHRY and CDR2 SYGVKD. The CDR3 sequence is CAISETGANSRAMTGELFF. The DNA of the CDR3 is TGTGCCATCAGTGAGACAGGGGCGAATAGCAGGGCAATGACCGGGGAGCTGTTTTTT.

Regarding this clone: This specimen includes other DNA sequences encoding the same CDR3. The chain is built from TRBV13 and TRBJ2-2; D unclear. The germline V gene has CDR1 PRHDT and CDR2 FYEKMQ (reference sequence). This CDR3 comprises 14 residues. Trimming left V 0 bases short and J 1 base short, with 3 bases between. For the CDR3, the DNA is TGTGCCAGCAGCTTAGGAGGGAACACCGGGGAGCTGTTTTTT. Translating gives CASSLGGNTGELFF.

The J gene is TRBJ2-3, the V gene TRBV7-3; 7 positions match TRBD2. Germline CDR1 reads SGHTA; CDR2 reads FQGTGA. V gave up 2 bases and J gave up 2 bases; unmatched junction bases: 16. The CDR3 length is 19 residues. The CDR3 region is CASSLDGTGTTAITDTQYF. The CDR3, as DNA: TGTGCCAGCAGCTTAGATGGGACCGGGACTACGGCGATCACAGATACGCAGTATTTT.

The genes are TRBV27 and TRBJ2-1, with TRBD2 matching over 7 bases. The CDR3 loop spans 16 amino acids. With 2 bases clipped from V and 4 bases from J, the junction kept 8 bases outside the gene matches. In germline, CDR1 is MNHEY, CDR2 SMNVEV (reference sequence). The chain's CDR3 is CASSLRGSGPYNEQFF. In DNA, the CDR3 is TGTGCCAGCAGTTTAAGGGGTAGCGGGCCATACAATGAGCAGTTCTTC.

V and J are TRBV6-1 and TRBJ2-1, with 7 bases matching TRBD1. This CDR3 region has 12 residues. Germline assignment: CDR1 MNHNS and CDR2 SASEGT. V was clipped by 7 bases and J by 8 bases; unmatched bases: 5. The DNA for the CDR3 is TGTGCCAGCATCCAGGGGGTGTATGAGCAGTTCTTC. As protein: CASIQGVYEQFF.

This chain uses TRBV5-3 with TRBJ2-5; D gene ambiguous. TRBV5-3 falls under the ORF class, with uncertain function. This CDR3 contains 13 residues. The V end was cut by 5 bases, the J end by 2 bases, with 10 bases between. Here the CDR3 reads CARSRLKQETQYF. CDR3 nucleotide sequence: TGTGCCAGAAGTAGACTGAAACAAGAGACCCAGTACTTC.